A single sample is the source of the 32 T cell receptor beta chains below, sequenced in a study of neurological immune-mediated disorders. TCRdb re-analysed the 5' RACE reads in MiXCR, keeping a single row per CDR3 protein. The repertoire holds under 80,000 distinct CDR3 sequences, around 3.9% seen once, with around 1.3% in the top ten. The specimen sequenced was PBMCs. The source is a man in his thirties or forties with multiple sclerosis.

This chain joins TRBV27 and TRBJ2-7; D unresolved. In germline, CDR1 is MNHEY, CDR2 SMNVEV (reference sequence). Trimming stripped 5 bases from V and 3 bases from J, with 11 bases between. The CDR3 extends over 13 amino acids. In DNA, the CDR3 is TGTGCCAGCAGTCCCCAGATGTTCTACGAGCAGTACTTC. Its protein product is CASSPQMFYEQYF.

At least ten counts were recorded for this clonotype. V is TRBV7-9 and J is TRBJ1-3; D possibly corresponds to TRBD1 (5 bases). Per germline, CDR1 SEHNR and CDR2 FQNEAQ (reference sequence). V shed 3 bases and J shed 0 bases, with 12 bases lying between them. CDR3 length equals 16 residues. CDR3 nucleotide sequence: TGTGCCAGCAGCTTGAGGGGTCGCAACTCTGGAAACACCATATATTTT. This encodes CASSLRGRNSGNTIYF.

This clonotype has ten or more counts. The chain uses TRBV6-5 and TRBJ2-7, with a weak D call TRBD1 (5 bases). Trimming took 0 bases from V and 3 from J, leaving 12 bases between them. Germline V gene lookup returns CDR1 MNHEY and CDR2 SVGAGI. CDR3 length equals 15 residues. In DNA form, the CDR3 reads TGTGCCAGCAGTTACTCTGGGCAGGGTCACTACGAGCAGTACTTC. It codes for CASSYSGQGHYEQYF.

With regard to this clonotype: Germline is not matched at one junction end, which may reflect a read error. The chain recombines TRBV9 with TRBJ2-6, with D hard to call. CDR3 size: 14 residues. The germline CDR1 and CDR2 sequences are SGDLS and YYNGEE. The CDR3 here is CASGVHSGANVLTF. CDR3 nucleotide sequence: TGTGCCAGCGGCGTCCACTCTGGGGCCAACGTCCTGACTTTC.

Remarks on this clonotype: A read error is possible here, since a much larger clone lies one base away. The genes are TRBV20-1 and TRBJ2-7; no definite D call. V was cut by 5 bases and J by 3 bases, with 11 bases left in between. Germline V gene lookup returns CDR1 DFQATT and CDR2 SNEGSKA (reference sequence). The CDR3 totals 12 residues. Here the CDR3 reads CSAGPGNYEQYF. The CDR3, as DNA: TGCAGTGCTGGGCCCGGAAACTACGAGCAGTACTTC.

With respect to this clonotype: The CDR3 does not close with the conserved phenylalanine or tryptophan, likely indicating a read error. CDR3 sequence reads: CASSYRRGVSGEQFY. Written as DNA, the CDR3 is TGTGCCAGCAGCTACAGGCGGGGGGTCTCCGGGGAGCAGTTCTAC. This chain connects TRBV7-9 to TRBJ2-1, with 8 bases lining up with TRBD2. Trimming cost V 4 bases and J 10 bases; bases outside gene matches: 12. Germline loops: CDR1 SEHNR, CDR2 FQNEAQ (reference sequence). The CDR3 covers 15 residues.

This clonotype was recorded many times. This chain's CDR3 is CASQTGTIQETQYF. The CDR3, as DNA: TGCGCCAGCCAGACCGGGACTATCCAAGAGACCCAGTACTTC. The J gene is TRBJ2-5, the V gene TRBV5-1; 7 nucleotides line up with TRBD2. The trim removed 7 bases at V and 1 base at J, leaving 7 bases unmatched. Germline CDR1 SGHRS, CDR2 YFSETQ. This CDR3 region has 14 residues.

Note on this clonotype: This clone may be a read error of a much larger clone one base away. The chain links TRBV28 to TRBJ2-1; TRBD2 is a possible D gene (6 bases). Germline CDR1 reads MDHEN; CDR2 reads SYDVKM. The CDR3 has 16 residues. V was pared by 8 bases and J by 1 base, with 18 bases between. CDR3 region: CASLGVAARSYNEQFF. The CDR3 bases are TGTGCCAGCCTCGGCGTAGCGGCTAGATCCTACAATGAGCAGTTCTTC.

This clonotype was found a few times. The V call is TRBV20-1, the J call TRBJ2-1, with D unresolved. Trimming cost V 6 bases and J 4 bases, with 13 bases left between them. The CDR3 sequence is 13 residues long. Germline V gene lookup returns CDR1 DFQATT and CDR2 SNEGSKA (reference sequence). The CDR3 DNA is TGCAGTGCCCAAACCGCAGGTTACAATGAGCAGTTCTTC. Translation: CSAQTAGYNEQFF.

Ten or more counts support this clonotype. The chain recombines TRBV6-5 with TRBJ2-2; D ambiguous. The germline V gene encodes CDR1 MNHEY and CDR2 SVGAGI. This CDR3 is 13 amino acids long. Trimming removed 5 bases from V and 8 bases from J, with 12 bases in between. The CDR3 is CASSTQWLGELFF. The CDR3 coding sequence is TGTGCCAGCAGTACGCAATGGTTGGGGGAGCTGTTTTTT.

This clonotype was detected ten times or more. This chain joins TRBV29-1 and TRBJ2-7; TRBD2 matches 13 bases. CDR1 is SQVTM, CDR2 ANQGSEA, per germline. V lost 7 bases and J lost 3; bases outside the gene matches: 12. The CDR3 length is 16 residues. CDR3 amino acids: CSGFEGLAGTSYEQYF. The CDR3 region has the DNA TGCAGCGGATTTGAGGGACTAGCGGGGACCAGCTACGAGCAGTACTTC.

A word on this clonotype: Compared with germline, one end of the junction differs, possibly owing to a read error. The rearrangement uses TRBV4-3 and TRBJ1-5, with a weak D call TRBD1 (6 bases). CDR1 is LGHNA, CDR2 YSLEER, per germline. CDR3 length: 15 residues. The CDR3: CASSQDVGAGGPQNF. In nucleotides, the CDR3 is TGCGCCAGCAGCCAAGATGTGGGGGCCGGGGGGCCCCAGAATTTT.

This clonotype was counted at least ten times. The CDR3 DNA is TGCAGTGCTTACGGTCGGGGGGGCGGTGAGACCCAGTACTTC. It is translated as CSAYGRGGGETQYF. V usage is TRBV20-1 and J usage is TRBJ2-5; 8 bases fit TRBD2. This CDR3 spans 14 amino acids. The germline V gene has CDR1 DFQATT and CDR2 SNEGSKA (reference sequence). V lost 5 bases and J lost 5; bases outside the gene matches: 10.

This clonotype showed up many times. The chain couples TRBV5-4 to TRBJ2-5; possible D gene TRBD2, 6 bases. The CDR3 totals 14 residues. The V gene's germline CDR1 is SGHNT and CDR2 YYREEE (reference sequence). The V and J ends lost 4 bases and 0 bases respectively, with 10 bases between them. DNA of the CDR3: TGTGCCAGCAGCCCTACGGGGGACCAAGAGACCCAGTACTTC. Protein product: CASSPTGDQETQYF.

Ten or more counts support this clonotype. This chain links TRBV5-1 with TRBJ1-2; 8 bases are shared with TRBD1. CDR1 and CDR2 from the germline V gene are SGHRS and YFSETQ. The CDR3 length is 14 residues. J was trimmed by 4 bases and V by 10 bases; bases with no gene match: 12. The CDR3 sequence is CALKAGGMGYGYTF. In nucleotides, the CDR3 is TGCGCCTTGAAGGCAGGGGGCATGGGCTATGGCTACACCTTC.

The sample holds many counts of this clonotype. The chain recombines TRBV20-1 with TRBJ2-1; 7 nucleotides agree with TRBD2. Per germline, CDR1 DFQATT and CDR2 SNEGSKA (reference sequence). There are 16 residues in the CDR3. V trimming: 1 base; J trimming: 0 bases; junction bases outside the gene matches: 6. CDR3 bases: TGCAGTGCTAGAGGGGATAGCGGGCTCTCCTACAATGAGCAGTTCTTC. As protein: CSARGDSGLSYNEQFF.

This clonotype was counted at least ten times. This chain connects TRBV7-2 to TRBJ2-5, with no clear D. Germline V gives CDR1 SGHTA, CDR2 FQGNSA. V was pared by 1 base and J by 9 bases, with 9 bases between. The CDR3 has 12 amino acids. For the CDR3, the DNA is TGTGCCAGCAGCTTAGGAGAGTTGCCCCAGTACTTC. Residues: CASSLGELPQYF.

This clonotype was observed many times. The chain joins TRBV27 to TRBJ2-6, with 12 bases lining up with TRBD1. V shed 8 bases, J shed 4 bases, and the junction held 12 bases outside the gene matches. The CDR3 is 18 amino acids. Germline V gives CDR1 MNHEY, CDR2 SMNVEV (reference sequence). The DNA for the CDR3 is TGTGCCAGCGGTATGGTGGGACAGGGGGCTTCGGGGGCCAACGTCCTGACTTTC. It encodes CASGMVGQGASGANVLTF.

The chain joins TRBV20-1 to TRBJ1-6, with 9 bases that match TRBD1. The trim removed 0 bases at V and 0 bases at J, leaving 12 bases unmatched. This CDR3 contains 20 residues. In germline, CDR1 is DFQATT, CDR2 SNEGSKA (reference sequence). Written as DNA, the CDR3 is TGCAGTGCTAGAGATCTGTTAGGACAGGGGATAAGCTCCTATAATTCACCCCTCCACTTT. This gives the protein CSARDLLGQGISSYNSPLHF.

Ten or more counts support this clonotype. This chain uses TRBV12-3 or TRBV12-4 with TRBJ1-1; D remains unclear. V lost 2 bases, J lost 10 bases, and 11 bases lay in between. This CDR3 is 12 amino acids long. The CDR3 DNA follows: TGTGCCAGCAGTTTAAACGGTTTTGGAGCTTTCTTT. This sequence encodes CASSLNGFGAFF.

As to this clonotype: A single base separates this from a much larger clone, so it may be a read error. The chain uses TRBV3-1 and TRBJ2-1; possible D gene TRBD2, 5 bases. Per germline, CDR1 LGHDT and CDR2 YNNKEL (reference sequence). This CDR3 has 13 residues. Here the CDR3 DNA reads TGTGCCAACAGCTTACGGGACTACAATGAGCAGTTCTTC. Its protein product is CANSLRDYNEQFF.

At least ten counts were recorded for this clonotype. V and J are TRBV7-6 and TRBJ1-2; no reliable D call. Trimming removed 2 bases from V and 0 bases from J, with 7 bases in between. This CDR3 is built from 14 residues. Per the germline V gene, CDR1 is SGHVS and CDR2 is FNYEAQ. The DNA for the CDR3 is TGTGCCAGCAGCTTATCGGCTACTAACTATGGCTACACCTTC. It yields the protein CASSLSATNYGYTF.

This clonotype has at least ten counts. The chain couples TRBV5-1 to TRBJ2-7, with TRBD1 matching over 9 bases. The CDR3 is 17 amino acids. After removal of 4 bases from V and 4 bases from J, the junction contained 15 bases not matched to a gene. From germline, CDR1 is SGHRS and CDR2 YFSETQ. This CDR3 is CASSPKLPGQGGYEQYF. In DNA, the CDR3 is TGCGCCAGCAGCCCGAAGTTGCCGGGACAGGGTGGTTACGAGCAGTACTTC. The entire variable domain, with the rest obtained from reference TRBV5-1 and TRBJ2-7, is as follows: KAGVTQTPRYLIKTRGQQVTLSCSPISGHRSVSWYQQTPGQGLQFLFEYFSETQRNKGNFPGRFSGRQFSNSRSEMNVSTLELGDSALYLCASSPKLPGQGGYEQYFGPGTRLTVT.

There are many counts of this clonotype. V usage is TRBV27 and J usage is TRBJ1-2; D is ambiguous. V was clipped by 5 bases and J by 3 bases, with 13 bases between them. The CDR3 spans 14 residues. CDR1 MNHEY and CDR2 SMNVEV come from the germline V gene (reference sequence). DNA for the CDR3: TGTGCCAGCAGTCCCCGACGGGAGTACTATGGCTACACCTTC. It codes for CASSPRREYYGYTF.

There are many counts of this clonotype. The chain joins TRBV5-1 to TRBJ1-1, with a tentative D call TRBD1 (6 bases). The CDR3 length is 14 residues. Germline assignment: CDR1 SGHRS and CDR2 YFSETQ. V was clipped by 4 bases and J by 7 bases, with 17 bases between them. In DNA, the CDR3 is TGCGCCAGCAGCCCGGGGGCCAGAGGGAGTGAAGCTTTCTTT. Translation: CASSPGARGSEAFF.

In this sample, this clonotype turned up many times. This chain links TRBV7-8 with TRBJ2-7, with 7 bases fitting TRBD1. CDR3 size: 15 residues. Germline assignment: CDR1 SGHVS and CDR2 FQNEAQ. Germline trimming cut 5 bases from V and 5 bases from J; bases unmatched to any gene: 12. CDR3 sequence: CASSPGATGYHEQYF. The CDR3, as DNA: TGTGCCAGCAGCCCCGGAGCGACAGGGTATCACGAGCAGTACTTC.

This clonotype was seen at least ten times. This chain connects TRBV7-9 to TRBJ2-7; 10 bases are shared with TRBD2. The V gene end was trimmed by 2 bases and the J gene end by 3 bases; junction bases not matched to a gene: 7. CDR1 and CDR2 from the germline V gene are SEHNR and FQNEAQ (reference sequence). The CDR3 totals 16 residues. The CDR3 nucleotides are TGTGCCAGCAGCTTATCGTGGACTAGCGGTAACTACGAGCAGTACTTC. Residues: CASSLSWTSGNYEQYF.

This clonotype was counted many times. The CDR3 DNA reads TGTGCCAGCAGCCAAGTGCTGGACAGGGTTCAAGAGACCCAGTACTTC. Protein product: CASSQVLDRVQETQYF. The chain is built from TRBV3-1 and TRBJ2-5; 8 bases align to TRBD1. CDR1 is LGHDT, CDR2 YNNKEL, per germline (reference sequence). CDR3 length: 16 residues. The ends lost 1 base at V and 2 bases at J; junction bases unmatched: 6.

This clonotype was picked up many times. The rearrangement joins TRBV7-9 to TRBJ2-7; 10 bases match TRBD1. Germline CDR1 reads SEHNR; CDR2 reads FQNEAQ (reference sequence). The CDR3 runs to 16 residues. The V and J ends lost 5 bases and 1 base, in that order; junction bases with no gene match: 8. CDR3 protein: CASSLHGQGGSYEQYF. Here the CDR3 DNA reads TGTGCCAGCAGCCTCCATGGACAGGGGGGGTCCTACGAGCAGTACTTC.

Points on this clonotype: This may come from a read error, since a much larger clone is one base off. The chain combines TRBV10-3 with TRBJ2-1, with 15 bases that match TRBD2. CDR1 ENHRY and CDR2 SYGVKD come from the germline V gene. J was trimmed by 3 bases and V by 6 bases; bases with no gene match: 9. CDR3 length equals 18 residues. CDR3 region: CAIRAGTSGGTIYNEQFF. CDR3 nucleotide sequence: TGTGCCATCAGGGCCGGGACTAGCGGGGGGACAATCTACAATGAGCAGTTCTTC.

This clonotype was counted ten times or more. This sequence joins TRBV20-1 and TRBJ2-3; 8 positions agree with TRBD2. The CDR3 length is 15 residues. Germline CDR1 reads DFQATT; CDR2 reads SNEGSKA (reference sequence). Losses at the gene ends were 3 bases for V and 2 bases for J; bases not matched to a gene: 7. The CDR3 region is CSARGLAGYTDTQYF. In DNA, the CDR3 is TGCAGTGCTAGGGGTCTAGCGGGTTACACAGATACGCAGTATTTT.

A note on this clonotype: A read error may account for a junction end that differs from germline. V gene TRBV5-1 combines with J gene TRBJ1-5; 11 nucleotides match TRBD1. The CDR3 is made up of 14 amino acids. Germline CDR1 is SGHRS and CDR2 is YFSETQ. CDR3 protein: CASSEGQGDQPQNF. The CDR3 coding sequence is TGCGCCAGCAGCGAGGGACAGGGGGACCAGCCCCAGAATTTT. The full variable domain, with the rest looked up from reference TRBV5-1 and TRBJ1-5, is KAGVTQTPRYLIKTRGQQVTLSCSPISGHRSVSWYQQTPGQGLQFLFEYFSETQRNKGNFPGRFSGRQFSNSRSEMNVSTLELGDSALYLCASSEGQGDQPQNFGDGTRLSIL.